This TCR beta chain was found in a study of tumor-infiltrating lymphocytes in oesophageal squamous cell carcinoma. V lost 1 base and J lost 3, with 10 bases in between. Germline assignment: CDR1 SGHTA and CDR2 FQGNSA. The CDR3 length is 15 residues. A single record per CDR3 protein comes from TCRdb applying MiXCR to the PCR reads. The table lists around 14,000 distinct CDR3 sequences, 53% of them singletons, with over 15% in the top ten. Specimen: esophageal tumor tissue. The TCR originated in a male donor with esophageal squamous cell carcinoma. The rearrangement uses TRBV7-2 and TRBJ1-5; D gene uncertain. For the CDR3, the DNA is TGTGCCAGCAGCTTAGAATGGCAGGTCAATCAGCCCCAGCATTTT. Translation: CASSLEWQVNQPQHF.